These 8 T cell receptor beta chains share one sample of origin, sequenced in a study of cytomegalovirus exposure and HLA in healthy donors. The PCR employed 60 Vbeta primers together with 13 Jbeta primers. Assay: immunoSEQ multiplex PCR; the TCRdb copy retains only in-frame clones and omits some. Of 270,000 or so clones in the sample, around 86% were seen once. Sequenced input: PBMCs. Source of these receptors: a man in his forties or fifties in good health and CMV-seropositive.

Only a few counts were recorded for this clone. In nucleotides, the CDR3 is TGTGCCAGCAGCTTGCGCGGTTTCAATCAGCCCCAGCATTTT. Protein product: CASSLRGFNQPQHF. The chain has TRBV5-6 and TRBJ1-5; D not resolved. The CDR3 consists of 14 residues. Trimming pared 1 base from V and 3 bases from J, leaving 8 bases between. Looked up from germline, CDR1 is SGHDT and CDR2 is YYEEEE.

CDR3 nucleotides: TGTGCCAGCACGCCGTCGGGGTCCTACGAGCAGTACTTC. Its translation is CASTPSGSYEQYF. The V and J genes are TRBV13 and TRBJ2-7; D perhaps matches TRBD2 (5 bases). The CDR3 sequence is 13 residues long. V was cut by 7 bases and J by 1 base, with 11 bases left in between. Germline loops: CDR1 PRHDT, CDR2 FYEKMQ (reference sequence).

The rearrangement links TRBV6-6 to TRBJ1-4; D is perhaps TRBD1 (5 bases). Germline CDR1 is MNHNY and CDR2 is SVGAGI (reference sequence). The CDR3 length is 15 residues. Trimming took 8 bases from V and 4 from J, leaving 17 bases between them. The CDR3 region is CASGDRGALNEKLFF. The CDR3 DNA follows: TGTGCCAGCGGGGATCGCGGGGCACTTAATGAAAAACTGTTTTTT.

The chain recombines TRBV19 with TRBJ1-2; possible D gene TRBD1, 5 bases. CDR3 size: 15 residues. The ends were cut back, 1 base at V and 4 bases at J, with 13 bases in the middle. CDR1 LNHDA and CDR2 SQIVND come from the germline V gene (reference sequence). The CDR3 bases are TGTGCCAGTAGTATAGGAGACAGCCCGATCTATGGCTACACCTTC. It specifies CASSIGDSPIYGYTF. The full variable domain, in which reference TRBV19 and TRBJ1-2 provide the parts outside the CDR3, is DGGITQSPKYLFRKEGQNVTLSCEQNLNHDAMYWYRQDPGQGLRLIYYSQIVNDFQKGDIAEGYSVSREKKESFPLTVTSAQKNPTAFYLCASSIGDSPIYGYTFGSGTRLTVV.

The V and J genes are TRBV6-8 and TRBJ2-7; a weak D match, TRBD2 (5 bases). Trimming removed 6 bases at V and 3 bases at J, with 15 bases between. The CDR3 covers 14 residues. Looked up from germline, CDR1 is MNHGY and CDR2 is SAAAGT. CDR3 loop: CASRPGVRLYEQYF. CDR3 nucleotide sequence: TGTGCCAGCAGGCCCGGGGTGAGACTCTACGAGCAGTACTTC.

This clone was observed a single time. The gene calls are TRBV6-1 and TRBJ1-5; TRBD1 agrees at 10 bases. Germline assignment: CDR1 MNHNS and CDR2 SASEGT. Trimming removed 5 bases from V and 1 base from J; junction bases left unmatched: 2. The CDR3 contains 15 residues. The CDR3 loop is CASSLDRGSNQPQHF. The CDR3 nucleotides read TGTGCCAGCAGTTTGGACAGGGGGAGCAATCAGCCCCAGCATTTT.

This rearrangement joins TRBV15 to TRBJ1-1; D gene ambiguous. V gave up 5 bases and J gave up 4 bases, with 11 bases separating them. CDR1 is LNHNV and CDR2 is YYDKDF in the germline V gene (reference sequence). The CDR3 is 13 amino acids. The DNA of the CDR3 is TGTGCCACCAGCCTGCTTGGCCCCACTGAAGCTTTCTTT. Encoded protein: CATSLLGPTEAFF.

The rearrangement uses TRBV28 and TRBJ1-5; D gene ambiguous. The germline gives CDR1 MDHEN, CDR2 SYDVKM. V dropped 2 bases and J dropped 1 base, with 9 bases sitting between them. CDR3 size: 15 residues. DNA of the CDR3: TGTGCCAGCAGTTTAACCTCAGGAAGCAATCAGCCCCAGCATTTT. It specifies CASSLTSGSNQPQHF.